What follows describes a single T cell receptor beta chain. Germline V gives CDR1 SSHAT, CDR2 FNYEAQ (reference sequence). The CDR3 consists of 14 residues. The V end lost 5 bases, the J end lost 1 base, and 11 bases lay between the germline ends. The sample comes from a study of blood T cell repertoires in COVID-19. Study details: The study drew acute and convalescent COVID-19 samples from the United States, Italy and Spain. The analysed material was cDNA or gDNA that came from T cells, B-cell-depleted T cells, or PBMCs.

Per the study methods: By means of reference gene primer amplification, nucleated cell counts were estimated. Repertoires were generated with immunoSEQ multiplex PCR, while TCRdb's copy carries only in-frame clones and drops some. For V, J and clone size, that table is used; D and trimming come from the DNA. The sample gives approximately 160,000 clones, around four fifths of which show up once; around 2.7% is in the top ten. Source material: peripheral blood. The TCR comes from a man aged 65 to 79 with acute or convalescent COVID-19. This chain uses TRBV7-7 with TRBJ2-5; the D gene is possibly TRBD1 (6 bases). The CDR3 bases are TGTGCCAGCAGCGAACAGGGTTTCCAAGAGACCCAGTACTTC. Amino acids: CASSEQGFQETQYF.